Presented here are 6 T cell receptor beta chains from one specimen sequenced in a study of response to subunit inactivated influenza vaccine. Each CDR3 protein is one row after TCRdb ran MiXCR on the RT-PCR reads. The data contain roughly 760,000 distinct CDR3 sequences, over 20% of them singletons. The sample was PBMCs from blood, taken 5 days after vaccination. The receptors derive from a man aged 45 to 65 who received an inactivated influenza vaccine.

This rearrangement joins TRBV28 to TRBJ2-1; possible D gene TRBD2, 6 bases. Trimming took 2 bases from V and 12 from J, leaving 14 bases between them. CDR3 size: 13 residues. Per the germline V gene, CDR1 is MDHEN and CDR2 is SYDVKM. Here the CDR3 DNA reads TGTGCCAGCAGTTTAATCACTGCGGGGAGGCAGTTCTTC. Translating it yields CASSLITAGRQFF.

The chain has TRBV11-2 and TRBJ2-7; maybe TRBD2 (5 bases). V lost 5 bases and J 4 bases, leaving 12 bases between the germline ends. This CDR3 contains 13 residues. The germline V gene has CDR1 SGHAT and CDR2 FQNNGV. This chain's CDR3 is CASSIAGGYEQYF. CDR3 bases: TGTGCCAGCAGCATCGCGGGCGGTTACGAGCAGTACTTC.

In its sample, this clonotype was seen a few times. The CDR3 spells CASRAPSYEQYF. CDR3 in DNA: TGCGCCAGCAGAGCACCGTCCTACGAGCAGTACTTC. V gene TRBV4-1 combines with J gene TRBJ2-7, with no clear D. The V end was cut by 6 bases, the J end by 1 base, with 7 bases between. Germline assignment: CDR1 MGHRA and CDR2 YSYEKL. The CDR3 has 12 amino acids.

The chain has TRBV20-1 and TRBJ2-5; tentative D call: TRBD2 (5 bases). Germline V CDR1 and CDR2: DFQATT, SNEGSKA (reference sequence). V lost 3 bases to trimming and J lost 4 bases, with 9 bases between them. The CDR3 length is 12 residues. This CDR3 is CSASSRGETQYF. CDR3 nucleotide sequence: TGCAGTGCTAGTTCCCGGGGAGAGACCCAGTACTTC.

This clonotype was observed a handful of times. J is TRBJ2-3 and V is TRBV7-2, with 9 bases fitting TRBD2. There are 17 residues in the CDR3. V shed 5 bases, J shed 2 bases, and the junction held 11 bases outside the gene matches. The germline gives CDR1 SGHTA, CDR2 FQGNSA. The DNA of the CDR3 is TGTGCCAGCAGCCGCCCGGGACTAGCAGCTTTCACAGATACGCAGTATTTT. Its translation: CASSRPGLAAFTDTQYF.

The gene calls are TRBV4-3 and TRBJ1-1, with 8 nucleotides matching TRBD1. The CDR3 contains 15 residues. Germline V gene lookup returns CDR1 LGHNA and CDR2 YSLEER. V lost 4 bases to trimming and J lost 6 bases; unmatched junction nucleotides: 10. This chain's CDR3 is CASSLLLDRGAEAFF. CDR3 nucleotide sequence: TGCGCCAGCAGCCTCCTCCTCGACAGGGGTGCTGAAGCTTTCTTT.